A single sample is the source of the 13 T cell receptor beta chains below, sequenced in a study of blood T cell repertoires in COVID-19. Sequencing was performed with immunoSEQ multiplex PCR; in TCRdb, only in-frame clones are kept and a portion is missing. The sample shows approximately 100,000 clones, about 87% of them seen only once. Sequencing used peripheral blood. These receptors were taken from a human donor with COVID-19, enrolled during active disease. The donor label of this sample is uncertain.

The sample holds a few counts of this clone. CDR3 coding DNA: TGCGCCAGCAGTGCCCAACCGGGGGGAGGTCAGCCCCAGCATTTT. Protein: CASSAQPGGGQPQHF. This rearrangement joins TRBV10-2 to TRBJ1-5; possibly TRBD1 for D (5 bases). Germline CDR1 and CDR2: WSHSY and SAAADI. The V gene lost 4 bases and the J gene lost 6 bases, with 16 bases spanning the gap. The CDR3 length is 15 residues.

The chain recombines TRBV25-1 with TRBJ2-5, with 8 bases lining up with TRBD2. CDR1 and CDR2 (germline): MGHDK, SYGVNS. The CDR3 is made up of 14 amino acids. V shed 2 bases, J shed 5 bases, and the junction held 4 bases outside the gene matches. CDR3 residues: CASSEIGGGETQYF. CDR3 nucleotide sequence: TGTGCCAGCAGTGAAATCGGCGGGGGGGAGACCCAGTACTTC.

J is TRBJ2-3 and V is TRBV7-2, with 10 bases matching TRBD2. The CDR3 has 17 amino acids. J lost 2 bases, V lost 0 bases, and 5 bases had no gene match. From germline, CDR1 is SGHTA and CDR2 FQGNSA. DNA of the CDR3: TGTGCCAGCAGCTTAGCGGGCGGACTAGCGGCCACAGATACGCAGTATTTT. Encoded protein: CASSLAGGLAATDTQYF.

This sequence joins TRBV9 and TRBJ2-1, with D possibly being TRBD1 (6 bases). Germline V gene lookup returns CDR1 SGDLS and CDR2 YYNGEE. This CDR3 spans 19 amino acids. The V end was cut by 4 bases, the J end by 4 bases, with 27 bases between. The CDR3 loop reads CASSTPRTVITTTYNEQFF. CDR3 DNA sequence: TGTGCCAGCAGCACCCCCCGGACAGTCATTACGACCACTTACAATGAGCAGTTCTTC.

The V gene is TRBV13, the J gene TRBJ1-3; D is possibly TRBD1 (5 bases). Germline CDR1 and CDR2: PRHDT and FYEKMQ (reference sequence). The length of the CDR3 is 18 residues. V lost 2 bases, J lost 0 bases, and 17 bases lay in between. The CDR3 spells CASSLFFERGTSGNTIYF. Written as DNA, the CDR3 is TGTGCCAGCAGCTTATTTTTTGAAAGGGGAACCTCTGGAAACACCATATATTTT.

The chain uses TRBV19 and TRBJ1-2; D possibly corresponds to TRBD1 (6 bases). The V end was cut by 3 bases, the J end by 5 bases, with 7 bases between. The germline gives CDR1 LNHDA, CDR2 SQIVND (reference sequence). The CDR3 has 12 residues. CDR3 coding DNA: TGTGCCAGTAGTATGGACAGATATGGCTACACCTTC. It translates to CASSMDRYGYTF.

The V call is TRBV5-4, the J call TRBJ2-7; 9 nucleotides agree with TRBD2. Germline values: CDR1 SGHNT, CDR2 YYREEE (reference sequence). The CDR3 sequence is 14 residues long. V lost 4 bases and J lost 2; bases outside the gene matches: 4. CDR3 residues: CASSPASGAYEQYF. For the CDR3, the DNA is TGTGCCAGCAGCCCTGCTAGCGGGGCCTACGAGCAGTACTTC.

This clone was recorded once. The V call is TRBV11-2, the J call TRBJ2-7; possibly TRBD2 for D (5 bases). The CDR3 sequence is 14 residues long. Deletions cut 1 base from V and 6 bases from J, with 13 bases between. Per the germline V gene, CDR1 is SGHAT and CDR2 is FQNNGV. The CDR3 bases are TGTGCCAGCAGCTTAGGGGGTTCGGGAAGCGAGCAGTACTTC. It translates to CASSLGGSGSEQYF.

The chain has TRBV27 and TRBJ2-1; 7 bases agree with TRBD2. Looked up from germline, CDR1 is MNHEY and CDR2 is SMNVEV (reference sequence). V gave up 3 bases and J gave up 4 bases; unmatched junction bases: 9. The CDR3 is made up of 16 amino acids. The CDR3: CASSLTRGVEYNEQFF. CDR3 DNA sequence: TGTGCCAGCAGTTTGACTCGGGGGGTGGAGTACAATGAGCAGTTCTTC.

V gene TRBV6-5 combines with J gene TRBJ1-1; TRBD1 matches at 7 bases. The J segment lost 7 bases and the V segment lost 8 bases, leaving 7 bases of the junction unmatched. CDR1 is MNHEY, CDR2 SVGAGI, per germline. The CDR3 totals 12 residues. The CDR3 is CASRFRDSEAFF. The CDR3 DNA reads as TGTGCCAGCCGCTTCCGGGACAGTGAAGCTTTCTTT.

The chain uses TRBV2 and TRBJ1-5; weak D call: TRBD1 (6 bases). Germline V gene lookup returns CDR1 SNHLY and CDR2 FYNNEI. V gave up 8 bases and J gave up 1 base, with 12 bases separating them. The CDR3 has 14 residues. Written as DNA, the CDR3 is TGTGCCAGCTCTCAGGGGCTGAGCAATCAGCCCCAGCATTTT. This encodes CASSQGLSNQPQHF.

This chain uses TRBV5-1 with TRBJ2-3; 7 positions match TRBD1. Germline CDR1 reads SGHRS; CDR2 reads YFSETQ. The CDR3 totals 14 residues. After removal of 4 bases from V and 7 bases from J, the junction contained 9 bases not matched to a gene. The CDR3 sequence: CASSPKQGTYTQYF. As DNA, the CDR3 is TGCGCCAGCAGCCCGAAACAGGGGACCTATACGCAGTATTTT.

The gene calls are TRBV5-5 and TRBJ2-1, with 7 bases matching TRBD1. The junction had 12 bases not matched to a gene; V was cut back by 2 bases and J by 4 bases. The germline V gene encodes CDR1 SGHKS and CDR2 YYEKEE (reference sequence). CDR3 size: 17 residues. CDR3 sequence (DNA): TGTGCCAGCAGCTTTATATGGGGGACAGAGGAATACAATGAGCAGTTCTTC. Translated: CASSFIWGTEEYNEQFF.